One and the same sample provided the 22 T cell receptor beta chains below, sequenced in a study of CD8 T cells in ankylosing spondylitis. TCRdb fed the 5' RACE reads into MiXCR, producing one record per CDR3 protein. The repertoire includes approximately 190,000 distinct CDR3 sequences, about an eighth of them detected once, and roughly 9.6% sits in the top ten. The specimen was blood, either unsorted or a sorted T cell fraction (not recorded which). Receptors originate from a female donor with ankylosing spondylitis or in good health (not recorded which).

This clonotype came up many times. The rearrangement links TRBV12-3 or TRBV12-4 to TRBJ2-4; 7 bases map to TRBD2. CDR3 length equals 14 residues. The junction had 9 bases not matched to a gene; V was cut back by 6 bases and J by 7 bases. The CDR3 DNA reads TGTGCCAGCAGCGTAGCTGGGAGGGCCAACATTCAGTACTTC. It yields the protein CASSVAGRANIQYF.

V is TRBV24-1 and J is TRBJ2-1, with a tentative D call TRBD2 (5 bases). The CDR3 runs 15 residues. The V end lost 5 bases, the J end lost 1 base, and 11 bases lay between the germline ends. The V gene's germline CDR1 is KGHDR and CDR2 SFDVKD. In DNA, the CDR3 is TGTGCCACCAGTGGGCCTAGCTGGTCCTACAATGAGCAGTTCTTC. Protein product: CATSGPSWSYNEQFF.

This clonotype was observed many times. The chain links TRBV7-2 to TRBJ2-1, with D perhaps TRBD2 (6 bases). The CDR3 spans 13 residues. Looked up from germline, CDR1 is SGHTA and CDR2 is FQGNSA. V was clipped by 7 bases and J by 10 bases, with 17 bases between them. CDR3 region: CASTVYGGEEQFF. The CDR3 DNA sequence: TGTGCCAGCACCGTATACGGCGGGGAAGAGCAGTTCTTC.

This clonotype was found many times. V is TRBV12-3 or TRBV12-4 and J is TRBJ2-7; a possible D gene is TRBD2 (6 bases). Trimming removed 5 bases at V and 6 bases at J, with 14 bases between. The CDR3 consists of 13 residues. CDR3 nucleotides: TGTGCCAGCAGTCCCGGGAGCCTGGGCGAGCAGTACTTC. It encodes CASSPGSLGEQYF.

The sample holds many counts of this clonotype. V gene TRBV5-1 combines with J gene TRBJ2-2; TRBD2 aligns across 14 bases. Germline loops: CDR1 SGHRS, CDR2 YFSETQ. The CDR3 covers 17 residues. Unmatched junction bases numbered 9, after V lost 4 bases and J lost 7 bases. DNA for the CDR3: TGCGCCAGCAGCCCATGGACTAGCGGGAGGAAAATCGGGGAGCTGTTTTTT. It encodes CASSPWTSGRKIGELFF.

This clonotype was found many times. This rearrangement joins TRBV29-1 to TRBJ2-7; D remains unclear. Trimming shortened V by 7 bases and J by 5 bases, and 12 bases separated the two germline ends. The germline V gene encodes CDR1 SQVTM and CDR2 ANQGSEA. CDR3 length: 11 residues. Written as DNA, the CDR3 is TGCAGCGCGAATCCCCCCAACGAGCAGTACTTC. Its translation: CSANPPNEQYF.

This clonotype was picked up many times. The rearrangement joins TRBV4-3 to TRBJ1-3; perhaps TRBD1 as D (5 bases). This CDR3 has 19 residues. Germline V gene data show CDR1 as LGHNA and CDR2 as YSLEER. V was pared by 0 bases and J by 0 bases, with 18 bases between. The CDR3 sequence is CASSQDFPPGSDSGNTIYF. The CDR3 DNA sequence: TGCGCCAGCAGCCAAGACTTTCCCCCAGGGTCTGACTCTGGAAACACCATATATTTT.

This clonotype was observed many times. This sequence joins TRBV6-4 and TRBJ2-1, with 11 bases lining up with TRBD2. CDR1 is MRHNA and CDR2 is SNTAGT in the germline V gene. This CDR3 region has 16 residues. The V gene end was trimmed by 5 bases and the J gene end by 7 bases; junction bases not matched to a gene: 10. Here the CDR3 DNA reads TGTGCCAGCAGTACCTCAGGCACTAGCGGGAGTAATGAGCAGTTCTTC. Translation: CASSTSGTSGSNEQFF.

This clonotype was detected a few times. The chain links TRBV6-1 to TRBJ1-5, with D perhaps matching TRBD1 (6 bases). Deletions cut 6 bases from V and 3 bases from J, with 15 bases between. Germline CDR1 is MNHNS and CDR2 is SASEGT. The CDR3 totals 15 residues. The CDR3 protein is CASRPYRGLNQPQHF. The DNA for the CDR3 is TGTGCCAGCAGACCCTACCGGGGGCTCAATCAGCCCCAGCATTTT.

This clonotype was counted at least ten times. The V gene is TRBV7-2, the J gene TRBJ2-7; D is ambiguous. Germline CDR1 is SGHTA and CDR2 is FQGNSA. This CDR3 region has 14 residues. Trimming removed 7 bases at V and 2 bases at J, with 15 bases between. The chain's CDR3 is CASTESSGAYEQYF. CDR3 in DNA: TGTGCCAGCACCGAGTCTTCTGGCGCCTACGAGCAGTACTTC.

In this sample, this clonotype turned up many times. The chain recombines TRBV20-1 with TRBJ2-1; unclear D gene. There are 16 residues in the CDR3. V lost 1 base, J lost 2 bases, and 15 bases lay in between. Germline V gene lookup returns CDR1 DFQATT and CDR2 SNEGSKA (reference sequence). CDR3 in amino acids: CSARADSVGTYNEQFF. In DNA form, the CDR3 reads TGCAGTGCTAGAGCTGATAGTGTTGGGACCTACAATGAGCAGTTCTTC.

At least ten counts were recorded for this clonotype. The chain joins TRBV2 to TRBJ1-5, with TRBD1 matching 7 bases. Looked up from germline, CDR1 is SNHLY and CDR2 is FYNNEI. Unmatched junction bases numbered 2, after V lost 4 bases and J lost 5 bases. The CDR3 extends over 13 amino acids. The chain's CDR3 is CASSGDSYQPQHF. The CDR3 DNA reads TGTGCCAGCAGTGGGGACAGCTATCAGCCCCAGCATTTT.

To note about this clonotype: A read error may be the cause here, since a much bigger clone is one base away. J is TRBJ1-1 and V is TRBV12-3 or TRBV12-4; D remains ambiguous. CDR3 length: 14 amino acids. The CDR3, as DNA: TGTGCCGGCAGTACTCCGGGTATGAACACTGAAGCTTTCTTT. Translation: CAGSTPGMNTEAFF.

The sample holds one count of this clonotype. This chain uses TRBV5-1 with TRBJ2-7; 8 bases line up with TRBD1. V was pared by 5 bases and J by 4 bases, with 5 bases of the junction left unmatched. Looked up from germline, CDR1 is SGHRS and CDR2 is YFSETQ. CDR3 size: 13 residues. The CDR3 loop is CASRGTGRYEQYF. Here the CDR3 DNA reads TGCGCCAGCAGGGGGACAGGTCGGTACGAGCAGTACTTC.

This clonotype was found many times. The chain recombines TRBV12-3 or TRBV12-4 with TRBJ2-1; no reliable D call. The CDR3 is made up of 13 amino acids. Trimming took 6 bases from V and 8 from J, leaving 14 bases between them. This CDR3 reads CASSPPVIYEQFF. CDR3 DNA: TGTGCCAGCAGCCCGCCCGTTATCTATGAGCAGTTCTTC.

This rearrangement joins TRBV27 to TRBJ1-1; D remains unclear. The CDR3 sequence is 13 residues long. V was shortened by 4 bases and J by 8 bases, with 14 bases between the two germline ends. Germline assignment: CDR1 MNHEY and CDR2 SMNVEV (reference sequence). In nucleotides, the CDR3 is TGTGCCAGCAGTTCCCCTAACAGTCCGGAAGCTTTCTTT. Translation: CASSSPNSPEAFF.

Remarks on this clonotype: A much larger clonotype is one base distant, so this may be a read error. The CDR3 nucleotides are TGTGCCAACAGTCCTCGGACAGGGCATGGGGATACGCAGTATTTT. Its translation is CANSPRTGHGDTQYF. The V call is TRBV12-3 or TRBV12-4, the J call TRBJ2-3; 8 bases agree with TRBD1. The CDR3 runs 15 residues.

The chain is built from TRBV9 and TRBJ1-6, with 7 bases aligning to TRBD1. CDR3 size: 16 residues. CDR1 SGDLS and CDR2 YYNGEE come from the germline V gene. V gave up 0 bases and J gave up 9 bases; unmatched junction bases: 9. CDR3 sequence (DNA): TGTGCCAGCAGCGTAGAGGGACAGCCTAAGGGTTCACCCCTCCACTTT. It encodes CASSVEGQPKGSPLHF.

The chain uses TRBV7-9 and TRBJ2-1; unclear D gene. CDR1 SEHNR and CDR2 FQNEAQ come from the germline V gene (reference sequence). Trimming removed 7 bases from V and 8 bases from J, with 12 bases in between. CDR3 length: 12 amino acids. The CDR3 DNA reads as TGTGCCAGCACCCTATGGTTTGATGAGCAGTTCTTC. It yields the protein CASTLWFDEQFF. The entire variable domain, with the rest obtained from reference TRBV7-9 and TRBJ2-1, is as follows: DTGVSQNPRHKITKRGQNVTFRCDPISEHNRLYWYRQTLGQGPEFLTYFQNEAQLEKSRLLSDRFSAERPKGSFSTLEIQRTEQGDSAMYLCASTLWFDEQFFGPGTRLTVL.

In this sample, this clonotype turned up many times. The CDR3: CASSYGPGYGNSPLHF. CDR3 sequence (DNA): TGTGCCAGCAGTTATGGTCCAGGCTATGGTAATTCACCCCTCCACTTT. The rearrangement links TRBV6-5 to TRBJ1-6; D ambiguous. V lost 3 bases and J lost 6, with 15 bases in between. The CDR3 runs 16 residues. The germline gives CDR1 MNHEY, CDR2 SVGAGI.

This clonotype was observed at least ten times. The DNA for the CDR3 is TGTGCCAGCAGCCCATCTGCAGGACTAGAGGCTGGGGCCAACGTCCTGACTTTC. It specifies CASSPSAGLEAGANVLTF. The V call is TRBV3-1, the J call TRBJ2-6; TRBD2 matches 7 bases. Germline V gives CDR1 LGHDT, CDR2 YNNKEL (reference sequence). This CDR3 comprises 18 residues. Germline trimming cut 4 bases from V and 2 bases from J; bases unmatched to any gene: 11.

This clonotype was recorded at least ten times. CDR3 bases: TGTGCCAGCAACCCAGACAGGGCCACAGATACGCAGTATTTT. Its protein product is CASNPDRATDTQYF. The chain couples TRBV7-9 to TRBJ2-3; 7 positions agree with TRBD1. This CDR3 is 14 amino acids long. The J segment lost 2 bases and the V segment lost 7 bases, leaving 6 bases of the junction unmatched. The germline V gene has CDR1 SEHNR and CDR2 FQNEAQ (reference sequence).